The text below deals with one TCR beta chain. The V gene's germline CDR1 is SGHVS and CDR2 FQNEAQ. CDR3 length: 16 amino acids. V dropped 3 bases and J dropped 3; count of bases not matched to a gene: 6. TCRdb re-derived calls from the RT-PCR reads in MiXCR, one entry per CDR3 protein. The sample holds 500,000 to 700,000 distinct CDR3 sequences; roughly 25% are singletons and the top ten take 2.5% to 3%. This sample is drawn from a study of response to subunit inactivated influenza vaccine. These data also formed part of another study, on T cells expressing NK-cell markers. That paper states: 5'RACE template switching with UMIs generated TCR beta cDNA. The study sequenced eight donors, seven HCMV-seropositive and one seronegative.

The V gene is TRBV7-8, the J gene TRBJ2-1; 9 nucleotides line up with TRBD2. The sample here was CD4+ T cells sorted from PBMCs, taken roughly 12 days after vaccination. This clonotype was obtained from a man aged 45-60 years who received an inactivated influenza vaccine. The DNA for the CDR3 is TGTGCCAGCAGCTTCGAAGCGGGGGGACTCTACAATGAGCAGTTCTTC. Amino acids: CASSFEAGGLYNEQFF.